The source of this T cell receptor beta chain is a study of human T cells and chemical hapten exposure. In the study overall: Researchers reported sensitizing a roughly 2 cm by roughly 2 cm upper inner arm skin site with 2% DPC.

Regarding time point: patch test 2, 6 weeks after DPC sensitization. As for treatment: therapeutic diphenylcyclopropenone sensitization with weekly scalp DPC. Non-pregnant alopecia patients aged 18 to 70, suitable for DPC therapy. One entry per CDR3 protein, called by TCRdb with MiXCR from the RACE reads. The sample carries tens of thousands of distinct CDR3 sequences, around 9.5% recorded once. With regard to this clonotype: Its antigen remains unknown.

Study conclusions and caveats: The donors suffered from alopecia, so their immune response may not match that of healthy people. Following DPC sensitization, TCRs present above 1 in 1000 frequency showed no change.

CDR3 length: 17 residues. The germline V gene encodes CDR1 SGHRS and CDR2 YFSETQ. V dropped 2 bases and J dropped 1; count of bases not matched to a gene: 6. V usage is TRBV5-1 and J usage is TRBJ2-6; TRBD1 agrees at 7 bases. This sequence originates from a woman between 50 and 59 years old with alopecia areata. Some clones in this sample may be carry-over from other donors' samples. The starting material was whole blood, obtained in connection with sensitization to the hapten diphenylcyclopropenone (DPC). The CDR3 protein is CASSFRTGASGANVLTF. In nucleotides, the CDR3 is TGCGCCAGCAGCTTTAGGACAGGAGCGTCTGGGGCCAACGTCCTGACTTTC.